Sequencing of this T cell receptor beta chain was carried out in a study of PD-1 blockade in classical Hodgkin lymphoma. Looking at the study overall: Nivolumab was administered to patients intravenously at 3 mg/kg every 2 weeks. Study-level findings and limits: When nivolumab was started under 1 year after ASCT, patients were excluded. For complete responders, baseline diversity was comparable to that of newly diagnosed patients. At baseline, newly diagnosed patients reportedly showed less TCR diversity than healthy donors.

The CDR3 length is 14 residues. Germline lookup yields CDR1 MNHEY and CDR2 SVGAGI. J gave up 4 bases and V 4 bases, and 5 bases lay outside the gene matches. Profiled with immunoSEQ multiplex PCR; TCRdb holds only in-frame clones, not every one. The sample gives around 12,000 clones, about 90% of which show up once; 0.4% to 0.5% is in the top ten. Each patient's relapse followed autologous stem cell transplantation, and brentuximab vedotin exposure varied. Thawed PBMCs were the source of CD4+ T cells, purified by magnetic negative selection. Points on this clone: Its specificity is not known.

The specimen was CD4+ T cells from blood, collected at baseline. The chain carries TRBV6-5 and TRBJ2-5, with TRBD2 identical over 8 bases. The sequence was obtained from a human donor with classical Hodgkin lymphoma. CDR3 amino acids: CASSWSGGLETQYF. The CDR3 nucleotides read TGTGCCAGCAGTTGGAGCGGGGGATTAGAGACCCAGTACTTC.